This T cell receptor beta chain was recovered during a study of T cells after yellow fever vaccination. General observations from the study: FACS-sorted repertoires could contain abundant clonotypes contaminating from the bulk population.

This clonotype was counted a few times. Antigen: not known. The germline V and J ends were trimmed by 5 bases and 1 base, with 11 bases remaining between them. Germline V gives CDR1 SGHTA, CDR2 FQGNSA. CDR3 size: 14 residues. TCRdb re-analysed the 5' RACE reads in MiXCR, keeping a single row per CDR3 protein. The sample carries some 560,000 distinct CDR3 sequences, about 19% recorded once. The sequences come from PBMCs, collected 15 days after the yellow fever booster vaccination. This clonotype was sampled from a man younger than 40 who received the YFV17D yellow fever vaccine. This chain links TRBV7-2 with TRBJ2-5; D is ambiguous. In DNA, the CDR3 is TGTGCCAGCAGCGATTTTGGCCCCCAAGAGACCCAGTACTTC. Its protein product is CASSDFGPQETQYF.